This TCR beta chain appears in the sequencing data of a study of control samples from healthy donors and cancer patients. This clone came up once. The table came from immunoSEQ multiplex PCR; TCRdb's copy has only in-frame clones and leaves some out. The sample has 150,000 to 200,000 clones; roughly 89% are singletons. This CDR3 region has 16 residues. From germline, CDR1 is SGHTA and CDR2 FQGNSA. Losses at the gene ends were 6 bases for V and 0 bases for J; bases not matched to a gene: 7. The clonotype comes from a woman aged 25 to 45 in good health. This chain joins TRBV7-2 and TRBJ1-5; 8 nucleotides match TRBD1. The sample was blood. The CDR3, as DNA: TGTGCCAGCAGGTCAGGGGGCGTGGATAGCAATCAGCCCCAGCATTTT. It yields the protein CASRSGGVDSNQPQHF. The entire variable domain, with the rest obtained from reference TRBV7-2 and TRBJ1-5, is as follows: GAGVSQSPSNKVTEKGKDVELRCDPISGHTALYWYRQSLGQGLEFLIYFQGNSAPDKSGLPSDRFSAERTGGSVSTLTIQRTQQEDSAVYLCASRSGGVDSNQPQHFGDGTRLSIL.